A single sample gave rise to the 19 T cell receptor beta chains below, sequenced in a study of T cells in localized non-small cell lung cancer (dated by TCRdb to 2020 to 2022). To prepare the library, the immunoSEQ multiplex PCR assay was applied. TCRdb limited this immuneACCESS table to in-frame rearrangements with V and J called. A share of clones is missing; checked studies link under half to unresolved V genes, and the rest is unexplained. Recorded for this sample are tens of thousands of clones; 70% to 90% of them occurred a single time. 20% to 25% of the sample lies in the top ten. The sample was peripheral blood, taken before any cancer treatment. These receptors came from a woman aged 35-70 years with stage I squamous cell lung carcinoma.

This chain connects TRBV6-5 to TRBJ2-7; TRBD2 might be the D (6 bases). The CDR3 loop spans 13 amino acids. CDR1 is MNHEY, CDR2 SVGAGI, per germline. Trimming removed 4 bases from V and 6 bases from J, with 13 bases in between. CDR3 DNA: TGTGCCAGCAGTTCCGGACTACTGGGCGAGCAGTACTTC. As protein: CASSSGLLGEQYF.

The chain joins TRBV2 to TRBJ2-2, with D hard to call. V lost 6 bases to trimming and J lost 5 bases, with 10 bases between them. The CDR3 runs 13 residues. Germline V CDR1 and CDR2: SNHLY, FYNNEI. In DNA form, the CDR3 reads TGTGCCAGCAGGCCCGACTGGACCGGGGAGCTGTTTTTT. Residues: CASRPDWTGELFF.

CDR3 DNA: TGTGCCAGCAGCAAAGCGGCAGGGCTCGCCTACGAGCAGTACTTC. Its protein is CASSKAAGLAYEQYF. The gene calls are TRBV21-1 and TRBJ2-7; the DNA was not compared with TRBD1, the D call given in the table. TRBV21-1 is a known pseudogene. CDR3 length equals 15 residues.

The gene calls are TRBV10-2 and TRBJ2-2; 9 bases align to TRBD2. This CDR3 spans 14 amino acids. Looked up from germline, CDR1 is WSHSY and CDR2 is SAAADI. Trimming at V came to 6 bases and at J to 5 bases, leaving 4 bases not matched to a gene. This chain's CDR3 is CASRGSGGTGELFF. DNA of the CDR3: TGCGCCAGCAGGGGAAGCGGGGGGACCGGGGAGCTGTTTTTT.

V gene TRBV2 combines with J gene TRBJ2-1; TRBD2 aligns across 8 bases. This CDR3 has 13 amino acids. Trimming took 5 bases from V and 7 from J; bases not matched to a gene: 4. The germline V gene has CDR1 SNHLY and CDR2 FYNNEI. CDR3 loop: CASSWTSRNEQFF. CDR3 DNA sequence: TGTGCCAGCAGTTGGACTAGCAGGAATGAGCAGTTCTTC.

For the CDR3, the DNA is TGTGCCAGCAGAGACCCCGGGCAGGCGGTGCAGTTCTTC. It codes for CASRDPGQAVQFF. V gene TRBV2 combines with J gene TRBJ2-1; D gene uncertain. V was clipped by 6 bases and J by 12 bases, with 18 bases between them. Germline V gene sequence: CDR1 SNHLY, CDR2 FYNNEI. CDR3 length equals 13 residues.

This chain connects TRBV7-2 to TRBJ2-3, with TRBD2 matching over 8 bases. V was clipped by 4 bases and J by 2 bases; unmatched bases: 11. The germline V gene encodes CDR1 SGHTA and CDR2 FQGNSA. The CDR3 contains 17 residues. In DNA, the CDR3 is TGTGCCAGCAGCTCCCCGGGGGGCGGGAGGTCCACAGATACGCAGTATTTT. This encodes CASSSPGGGRSTDTQYF.

The V and J genes are TRBV9 and TRBJ2-2; D call uncertain. With 0 bases removed from V and 2 bases from J, the gap between germline ends came to 8 bases. The germline CDR1 and CDR2 sequences are SGDLS and YYNGEE. This CDR3 is 15 amino acids long. CDR3 residues: CASSVAMVNTGELFF. CDR3 nucleotide sequence: TGTGCCAGCAGCGTAGCTATGGTTAACACCGGGGAGCTGTTTTTT.

The chain links TRBV4-1 to TRBJ2-1; D is undetermined. V lost 1 base, J lost 2 bases, and 9 bases lay in between. CDR3 length: 15 residues. Per germline, CDR1 MGHRA and CDR2 YSYEKL. The CDR3 sequence: CASSQAVVAYNEQFF. In DNA, the CDR3 is TGCGCCAGCAGCCAAGCAGTGGTGGCCTACAATGAGCAGTTCTTC.

A word on this clone: One end of the junction fails to match germline, which may point to a read error. The V gene is TRBV30, the J gene TRBJ1-4; the match to TRBD1 covers 9 bases. Germline loops: CDR1 GTSNPN, CDR2 SVGIG (reference sequence). This CDR3 comprises 13 residues. CDR3 in amino acids: CARRTTGGEKLFF. In DNA, the CDR3 is TGTGCCAGGAGAACGACAGGGGGGGAAAAACTGTTTTTT.

The chain uses TRBV5-1 and TRBJ2-3; a possible D gene is TRBD2 (7 bases). Between the trimmed V and J ends, which lost 5 bases and 2 bases, there was a span of 12 bases. Per germline, CDR1 SGHRS and CDR2 YFSETQ. This CDR3 has 14 amino acids. The CDR3 DNA follows: TGCGCCAGCAGAAGGGGGGGCCCCACAGATACGCAGTATTTT. Translating gives CASRRGGPTDTQYF. Full variable domain (rest looked up from reference TRBV5-1 and TRBJ2-3): KAGVTQTPRYLIKTRGQQVTLSCSPISGHRSVSWYQQTPGQGLQFLFEYFSETQRNKGNFPGRFSGRQFSNSRSEMNVSTLELGDSALYLCASRRGGPTDTQYFGPGTRLTVL.

The rearrangement links TRBV29-1 to TRBJ2-1, with 11 bases matching TRBD2. J gave up 5 bases and V 4 bases, and 10 bases lay outside the gene matches. The CDR3 is 16 amino acids. Germline V gene sequence: CDR1 SQVTM, CDR2 ANQGSEA. The CDR3 coding sequence is TGCAGCGTTGCAGCTAGGATAGCGGGGGGGAACAATGAGCAGTTCTTC. Its protein product is CSVAARIAGGNNEQFF.

This sequence joins TRBV27 and TRBJ1-2; tentative D call: TRBD1 (5 bases). The CDR3 is made up of 15 amino acids. CDR1 and CDR2 from the germline V gene are MNHEY and SMNVEV (reference sequence). V was trimmed by 3 bases and J by 7 bases, leaving 18 bases between them. In nucleotides, the CDR3 is TGTGCCAGCAGTTTGGGGGGGAGGGGAACGGGTGGCTACACCTTC. It is translated as CASSLGGRGTGGYTF.

This clone was counted a single time. The chain combines TRBV28 with TRBJ2-3; TRBD1 aligns across 7 bases. This CDR3 contains 18 residues. Unmatched junction bases numbered 21, after V lost 5 bases and J lost 7 bases. The germline gives CDR1 MDHEN, CDR2 SYDVKM. Written as DNA, the CDR3 is TGTGCCAGCAGTCCCCCGGGACAGACGATCAAAAAGGGTAATACGCAGTATTTT. It codes for CASSPPGQTIKKGNTQYF.

This clone was seen once. CDR3: CASSQVLQREGGYTF. The CDR3 DNA is TGCGCCAGCAGCCAAGTCCTCCAAAGGGAGGGTGGCTACACCTTC. The chain links TRBV4-1 to TRBJ1-2, with no clear D. The germline V gene encodes CDR1 MGHRA and CDR2 YSYEKL. Between the trimmed V and J ends, which lost 1 base and 7 bases, there was a span of 16 bases. The CDR3 covers 15 residues.

The V and J genes are TRBV6-5 and TRBJ1-5; D possibly corresponds to TRBD1 (5 bases). Trimming pared 10 bases from V and 7 bases from J, leaving 20 bases between. CDR3 length: 14 amino acids. Germline assignment: CDR1 MNHEY and CDR2 SVGAGI. CDR3 in DNA: TGTGCCACCTCACGGGGCGGAGTGAAGCAGCCCCAGCATTTT. This encodes CATSRGGVKQPQHF.

The rearrangement joins TRBV7-3 to TRBJ2-2; 7 nucleotides line up with TRBD2. From germline, CDR1 is SGHTA and CDR2 FQGTGA. V was clipped by 1 base and J by 5 bases; unmatched bases: 10. There are 17 residues in the CDR3. CDR3 residues: CASSLSGSRSRTGELFF. CDR3 DNA: TGTGCCAGCAGCTTAAGCGGGAGCAGGAGTCGTACCGGGGAGCTGTTTTTT.

This sequence joins TRBV5-8 and TRBJ1-2; no firm D call. There are 10 residues in the CDR3. V lost 5 bases and J lost 5, with 4 bases in between. CDR1 SGHTS and CDR2 YDEGEE come from the germline V gene. CDR3 loop: CASRGYGYTF. The CDR3 DNA sequence: TGTGCCAGCAGGGGATATGGCTACACCTTC.

This chain connects TRBV4-1 to TRBJ2-7, with D perhaps given as TRBD1 or TRBD2 (5 bases each). This CDR3 region has 13 residues. Trimming removed 3 bases from V and 7 bases from J, with 13 bases in between. Germline CDR1 reads MGHRA; CDR2 reads YSYEKL. CDR3 protein: CASSQGEGWEQYF. The CDR3 DNA is TGCGCCAGCAGCCAGGGAGAGGGGTGGGAGCAGTACTTC.